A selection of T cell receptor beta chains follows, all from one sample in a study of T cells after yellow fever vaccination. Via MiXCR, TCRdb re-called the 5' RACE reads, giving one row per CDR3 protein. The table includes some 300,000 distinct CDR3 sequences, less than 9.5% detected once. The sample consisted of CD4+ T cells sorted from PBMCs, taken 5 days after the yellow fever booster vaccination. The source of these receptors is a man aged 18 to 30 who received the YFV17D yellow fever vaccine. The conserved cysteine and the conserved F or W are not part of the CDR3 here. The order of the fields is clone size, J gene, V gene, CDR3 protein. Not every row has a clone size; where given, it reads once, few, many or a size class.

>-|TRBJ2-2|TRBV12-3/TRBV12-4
ASRTDRNTGELF
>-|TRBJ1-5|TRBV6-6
ASSYPRWGNQPQH
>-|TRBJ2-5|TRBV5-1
ASGVGETQY
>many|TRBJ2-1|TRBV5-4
ASSFTGGNEQF
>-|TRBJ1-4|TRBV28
ASRSQGVTNEKLF
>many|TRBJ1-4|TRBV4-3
ASSQVLNLQREKLF
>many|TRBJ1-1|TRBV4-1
ASSQRALNTEAF
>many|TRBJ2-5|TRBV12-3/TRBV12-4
ASRRRLAGGLETQY
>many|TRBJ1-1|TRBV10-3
AISPNPGQLRNTEAF
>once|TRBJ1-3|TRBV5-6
ASSLKTGASGNTIY
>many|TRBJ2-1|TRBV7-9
ASSLAGTHEQF
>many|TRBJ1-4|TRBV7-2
ASSSRAATNEKLF
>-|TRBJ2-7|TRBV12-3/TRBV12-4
ASSLVEGASYEQY
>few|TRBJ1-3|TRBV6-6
ASAQGYEGNTIY
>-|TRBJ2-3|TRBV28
ASRLPGGRDTQY
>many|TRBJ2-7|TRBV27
ASRPGYYGQQY
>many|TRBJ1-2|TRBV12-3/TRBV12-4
ASTLGIIYGYT
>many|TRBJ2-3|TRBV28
ASRPLAGVADTQY
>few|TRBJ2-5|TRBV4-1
ASSQGPSSGGGTQY
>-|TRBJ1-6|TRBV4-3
ASSQEGPVGTYNSPLH
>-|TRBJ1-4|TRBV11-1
ASSPGQMNEKLF
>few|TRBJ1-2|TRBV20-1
RGTDTNYGYT
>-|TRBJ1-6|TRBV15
ATSRDARNSPLH
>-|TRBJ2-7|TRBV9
ASSPRGDTSGGEQY
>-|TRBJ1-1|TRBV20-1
SASWAGRNTEAF
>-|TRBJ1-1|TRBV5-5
ASSLEGLRTEAF
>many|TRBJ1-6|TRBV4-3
ASSQDRPVGSYNSPLH
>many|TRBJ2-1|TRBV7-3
ASSTTSGGANEQF
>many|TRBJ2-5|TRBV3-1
ASSLLGGGGLQETQY